This record looks at one T cell receptor beta chain sequence and its context. This sample is part of a study of blood T cell repertoires in COVID-19. Clones were read by immunoSEQ multiplex PCR, and TCRdb kept only the in-frame ones, dropping some. In the table there are about 23,000 clones, over 75% of which are singletons. The CDR3 is made up of 18 amino acids. V dropped 5 bases and J dropped 3 bases, with 23 bases sitting between them. In germline, CDR1 is SGHAT, CDR2 FQNNGV. The chain employs TRBV11-2 and TRBJ2-1; possible D gene TRBD2, 5 bases. Sequencing was performed on peripheral blood. The origin of this receptor is a man in his sixties or seventies in a cohort sampled during active COVID-19. The CDR3 is CASSRYRAVAGIYNEQFF. DNA of the CDR3: TGTGCCAGCAGCCGATACCGGGCGGTTGCGGGTATCTACAATGAGCAGTTCTTC.